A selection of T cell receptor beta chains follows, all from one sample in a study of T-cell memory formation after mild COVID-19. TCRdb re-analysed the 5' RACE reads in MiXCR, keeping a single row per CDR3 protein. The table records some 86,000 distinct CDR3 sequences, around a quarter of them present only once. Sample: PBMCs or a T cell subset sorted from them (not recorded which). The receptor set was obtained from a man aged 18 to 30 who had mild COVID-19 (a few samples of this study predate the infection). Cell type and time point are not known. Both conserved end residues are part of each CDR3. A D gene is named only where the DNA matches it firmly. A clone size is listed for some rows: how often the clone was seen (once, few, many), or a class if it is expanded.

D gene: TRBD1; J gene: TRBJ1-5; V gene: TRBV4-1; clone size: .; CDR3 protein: CASSLHRGSNQPQHF; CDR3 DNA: TGCGCCAGCAGTCTGCACAGGGGAAGCAATCAGCCCCAGCATTTT
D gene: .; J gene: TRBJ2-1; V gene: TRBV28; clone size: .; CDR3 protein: CAGQAAGSLDEQFF; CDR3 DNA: TGTGCCGGGCAGGCGGCGGGGTCGTTAGATGAGCAGTTCTTC
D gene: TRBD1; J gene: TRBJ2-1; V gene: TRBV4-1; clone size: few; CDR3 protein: CASSLQGQGSMDEQFF; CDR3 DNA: TGCGCCAGCAGCCTCCAAGGACAGGGCTCTATGGATGAGCAGTTCTTC
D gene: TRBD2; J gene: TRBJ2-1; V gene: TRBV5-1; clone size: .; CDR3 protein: CASSVAGGLNEQFF; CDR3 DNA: TGCGCCAGCAGCGTAGCGGGGGGGCTGAATGAGCAGTTCTTC
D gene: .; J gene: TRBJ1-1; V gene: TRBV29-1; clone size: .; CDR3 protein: CSVCPGRKNTEAFF; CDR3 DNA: TGCAGCGTTTGCCCCGGACGGAAGAACACTGAAGCTTTCTTT
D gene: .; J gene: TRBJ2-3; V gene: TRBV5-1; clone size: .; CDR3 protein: CASSGVTGGTDTQYF; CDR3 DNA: TGCGCCAGCAGCGGCGTTACGGGGGGCACAGATACGCAGTATTTT
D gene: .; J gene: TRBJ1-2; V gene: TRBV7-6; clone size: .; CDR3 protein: CASSLLGGQNYGYTF; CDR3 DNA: TGTGCCAGCAGCTTATTGGGCGGGCAGAACTATGGCTACACCTTC
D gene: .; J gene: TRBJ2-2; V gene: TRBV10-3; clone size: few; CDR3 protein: CAISDYGRRNTGELFF; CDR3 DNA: TGTGCCATCAGTGATTACGGACGGCGGAACACCGGGGAGCTGTTTTTT
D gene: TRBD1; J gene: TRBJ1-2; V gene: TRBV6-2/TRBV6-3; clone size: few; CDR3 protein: CASANGDRAPGYTF; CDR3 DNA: TGTGCCAGCGCGAACGGCGACAGGGCCCCGGGCTACACCTTC
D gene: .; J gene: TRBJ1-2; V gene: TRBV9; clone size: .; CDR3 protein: CASSGGGSDYGYTF; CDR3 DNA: TGTGCCAGCAGCGGCGGGGGCTCCGACTATGGCTACACCTTC
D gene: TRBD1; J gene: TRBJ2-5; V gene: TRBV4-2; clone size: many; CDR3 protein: CASSQDGQGGQETQYF; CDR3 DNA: TGTGCCAGCAGCCAAGATGGACAGGGCGGACAAGAGACCCAGTACTTC
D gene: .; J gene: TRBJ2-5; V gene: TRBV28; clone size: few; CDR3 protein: CASSFLAETQYF; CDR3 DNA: TGTGCCAGCAGTTTCCTAGCAGAGACCCAGTACTTC
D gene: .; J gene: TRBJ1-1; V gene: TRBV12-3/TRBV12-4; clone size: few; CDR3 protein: CASSLSETEAFF; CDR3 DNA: TGTGCCAGCAGTTTATCGGAGACTGAAGCTTTCTTT
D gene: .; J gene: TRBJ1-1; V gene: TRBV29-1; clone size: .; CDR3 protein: CSVVLQGEAFF; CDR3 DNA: TGCAGCGTTGTCTTACAGGGCGAAGCTTTCTTT
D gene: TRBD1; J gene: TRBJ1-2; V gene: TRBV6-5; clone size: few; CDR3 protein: CASSPRGGPEGYTF; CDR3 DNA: TGTGCCAGCAGCCCCAGGGGGGGGCCGGAGGGCTACACCTTC
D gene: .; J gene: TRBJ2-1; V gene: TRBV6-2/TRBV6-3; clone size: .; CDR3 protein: CASSYPTGKGITDNEQFF; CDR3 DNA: TGTGCCAGCAGTTACCCGACAGGAAAGGGAATCACCGACAATGAGCAGTTCTTC
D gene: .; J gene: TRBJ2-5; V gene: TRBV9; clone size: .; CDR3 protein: CASSVGSGAQETQYF; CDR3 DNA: TGTGCCAGCAGCGTAGGGTCAGGCGCCCAAGAGACCCAGTACTTC
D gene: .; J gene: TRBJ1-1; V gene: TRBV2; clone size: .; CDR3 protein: CASSEEREDTEAFF; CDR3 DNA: TGTGCCAGCAGTGAAGAGAGGGAGGACACTGAAGCTTTCTTT
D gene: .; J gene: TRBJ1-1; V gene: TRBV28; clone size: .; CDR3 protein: CASSLAGYLVEAFF; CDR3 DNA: TGTGCCAGCAGTTTAGCAGGGTATTTGGTTGAAGCTTTCTTT
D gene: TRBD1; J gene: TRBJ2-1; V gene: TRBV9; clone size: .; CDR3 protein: CASSDAGTGRSEQFF; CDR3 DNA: TGTGCCAGCAGCGACGCCGGGACAGGGAGGAGTGAGCAGTTCTTC
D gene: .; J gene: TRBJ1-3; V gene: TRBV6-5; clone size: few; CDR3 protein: CASSYGTSGNTIYF; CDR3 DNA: TGTGCCAGCAGTTACGGGACCTCTGGAAACACCATATATTTT
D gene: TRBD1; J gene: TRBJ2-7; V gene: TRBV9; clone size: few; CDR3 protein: CASSVTGQGSYEQYF; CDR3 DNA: TGTGCCAGCAGCGTTACAGGACAGGGATCCTACGAGCAGTACTTC
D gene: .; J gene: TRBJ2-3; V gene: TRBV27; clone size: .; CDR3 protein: CASSSRSSTDTQYF; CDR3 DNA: TGTGCCAGCAGTTCCCGTTCCAGCACAGATACGCAGTATTTT